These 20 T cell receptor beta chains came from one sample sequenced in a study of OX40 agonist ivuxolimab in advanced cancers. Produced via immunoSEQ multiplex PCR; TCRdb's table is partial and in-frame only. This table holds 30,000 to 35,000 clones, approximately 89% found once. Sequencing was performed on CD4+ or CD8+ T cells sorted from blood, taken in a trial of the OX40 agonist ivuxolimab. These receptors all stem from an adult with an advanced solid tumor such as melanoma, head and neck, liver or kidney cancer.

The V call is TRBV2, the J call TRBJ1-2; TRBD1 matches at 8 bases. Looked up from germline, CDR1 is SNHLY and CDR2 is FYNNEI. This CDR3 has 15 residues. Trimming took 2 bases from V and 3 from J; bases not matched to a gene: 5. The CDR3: CASSESEQGDYGYTF. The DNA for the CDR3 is TGTGCCAGCAGTGAATCAGAACAGGGGGACTATGGCTACACCTTC.

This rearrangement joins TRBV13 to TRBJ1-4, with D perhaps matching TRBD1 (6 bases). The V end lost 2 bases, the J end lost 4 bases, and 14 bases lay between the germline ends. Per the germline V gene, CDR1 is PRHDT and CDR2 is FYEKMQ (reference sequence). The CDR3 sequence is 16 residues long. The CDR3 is CASSLRTASSNEKLFF. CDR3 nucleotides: TGTGCCAGCAGCTTAAGGACAGCCTCTAGTAATGAAAAACTGTTTTTT.

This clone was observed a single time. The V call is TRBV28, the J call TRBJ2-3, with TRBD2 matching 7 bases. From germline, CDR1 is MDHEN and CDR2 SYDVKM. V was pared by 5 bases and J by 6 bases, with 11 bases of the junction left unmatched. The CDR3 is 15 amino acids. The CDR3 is CASSPLKGGADTQYF. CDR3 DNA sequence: TGTGCCAGCAGTCCCCTGAAGGGAGGGGCGGATACGCAGTATTTT.

CDR3 sequence reads: CASSLGGNEAFF. DNA for the CDR3: TGTGCCAGCAGCTTAGGCGGGAATGAAGCTTTCTTT. The chain joins TRBV7-9 to TRBJ1-1, with D unclear. Deletions cut 1 base from V and 7 bases from J, with 7 bases between. Germline CDR1 SEHNR, CDR2 FQNEAQ (reference sequence). This CDR3 has 12 residues.

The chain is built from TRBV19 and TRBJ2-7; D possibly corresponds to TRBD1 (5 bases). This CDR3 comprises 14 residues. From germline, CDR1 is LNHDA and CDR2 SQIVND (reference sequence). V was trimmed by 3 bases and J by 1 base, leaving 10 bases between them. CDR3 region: CASSIFDSSYEQYF. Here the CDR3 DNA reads TGTGCCAGTAGTATCTTCGACAGTTCCTACGAGCAGTACTTC.

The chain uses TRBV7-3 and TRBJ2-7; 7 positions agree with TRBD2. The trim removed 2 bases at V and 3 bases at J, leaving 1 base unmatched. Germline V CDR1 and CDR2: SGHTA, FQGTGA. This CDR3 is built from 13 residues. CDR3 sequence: CASSLGTNYEQYF. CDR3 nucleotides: TGTGCCAGCAGCTTAGGGACTAACTACGAGCAGTACTTC.

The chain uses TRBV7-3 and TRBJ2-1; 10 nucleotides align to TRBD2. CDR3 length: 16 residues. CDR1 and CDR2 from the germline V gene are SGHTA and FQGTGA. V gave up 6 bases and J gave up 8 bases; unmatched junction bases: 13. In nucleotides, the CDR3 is TGTGCCAGCAGTTTGGGAACTAGCGGGAAATACCATGAGCAGTTCTTC. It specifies CASSLGTSGKYHEQFF.

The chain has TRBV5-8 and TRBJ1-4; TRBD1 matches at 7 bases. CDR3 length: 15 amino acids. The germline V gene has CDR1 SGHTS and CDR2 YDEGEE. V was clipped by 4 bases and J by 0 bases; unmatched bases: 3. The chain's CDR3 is CASSRGQTTNEKLFF. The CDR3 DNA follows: TGTGCCAGCAGCCGGGGACAGACAACTAATGAAAAACTGTTTTTT.

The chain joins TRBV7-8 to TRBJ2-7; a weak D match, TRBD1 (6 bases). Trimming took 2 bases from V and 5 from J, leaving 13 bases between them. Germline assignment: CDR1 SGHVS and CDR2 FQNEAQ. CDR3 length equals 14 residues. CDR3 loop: CASSLTTGTNEQYF. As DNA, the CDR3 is TGTGCCAGCAGCTTAACAACCGGGACAAACGAGCAGTACTTC.

CDR3 residues: CASSYRGQTEAFF. The CDR3 DNA reads as TGTGCCAGTAGCTACAGGGGGCAAACTGAAGCTTTCTTT. V is TRBV19 and J is TRBJ1-1, with TRBD1 matching 9 bases. The trim removed 6 bases at V and 5 bases at J, leaving 4 bases unmatched. The germline CDR1 and CDR2 sequences are LNHDA and SQIVND (reference sequence). The CDR3 consists of 13 residues.

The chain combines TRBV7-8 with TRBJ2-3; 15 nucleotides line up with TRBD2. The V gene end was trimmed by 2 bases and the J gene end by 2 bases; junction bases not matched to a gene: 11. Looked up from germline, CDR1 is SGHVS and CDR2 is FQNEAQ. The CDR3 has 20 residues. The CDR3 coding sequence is TGTGCCAGCAGCTTACCCCGAGGACTAGCGGGAGGGATGTTCACAGATACGCAGTATTTT. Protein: CASSLPRGLAGGMFTDTQYF.

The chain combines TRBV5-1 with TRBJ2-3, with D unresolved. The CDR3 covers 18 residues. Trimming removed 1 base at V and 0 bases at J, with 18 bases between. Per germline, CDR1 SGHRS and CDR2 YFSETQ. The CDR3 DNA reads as TGCGCCAGCAGCTTGCGGCCGGACGGAAAGGCTAGCACAGATACGCAGTATTTT. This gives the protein CASSLRPDGKASTDTQYF.

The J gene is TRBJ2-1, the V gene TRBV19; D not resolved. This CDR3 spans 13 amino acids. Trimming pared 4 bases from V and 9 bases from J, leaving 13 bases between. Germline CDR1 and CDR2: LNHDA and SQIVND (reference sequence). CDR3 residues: CASSTGSNGEQFF. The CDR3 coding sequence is TGTGCCAGTAGTACCGGTAGCAATGGTGAGCAGTTCTTC. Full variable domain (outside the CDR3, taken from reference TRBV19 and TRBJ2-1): DGGITQSPKYLFRKEGQNVTLSCEQNLNHDAMYWYRQDPGQGLRLIYYSQIVNDFQKGDIAEGYSVSREKKESFPLTVTSAQKNPTAFYLCASSTGSNGEQFFGPGTRLTVL.

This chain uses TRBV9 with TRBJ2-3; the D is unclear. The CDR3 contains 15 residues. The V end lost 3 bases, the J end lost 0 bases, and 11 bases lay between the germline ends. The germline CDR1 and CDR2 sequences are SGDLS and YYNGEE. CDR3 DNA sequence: TGTGCCAGCAGCGAGGGATACTCTAGCACAGATACGCAGTATTTT. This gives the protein CASSEGYSSTDTQYF.

The chain's CDR3 is CASSYSQGADYGYTF. CDR3 nucleotides: TGTGCCAGCAGTTACTCACAGGGGGCGGATTATGGCTACACCTTC. The genes are TRBV6-6 and TRBJ1-2; 9 bases match TRBD1. There are 15 residues in the CDR3. CDR1 MNHNY and CDR2 SVGAGI come from the germline V gene (reference sequence). J gave up 5 bases and V 0 bases, and 4 bases lay outside the gene matches.

The chain's CDR3 is CASSGQGHSNYGYTF. CDR3 coding DNA: TGTGCCAGCAGCGGGCAGGGACACTCAAACTATGGCTACACCTTC. This sequence joins TRBV7-9 and TRBJ1-2; TRBD1 is a possible D gene (6 bases). CDR1 SEHNR and CDR2 FQNEAQ come from the germline V gene (reference sequence). Trimming removed 5 bases from V and 2 bases from J, with 15 bases in between. This CDR3 has 15 amino acids.

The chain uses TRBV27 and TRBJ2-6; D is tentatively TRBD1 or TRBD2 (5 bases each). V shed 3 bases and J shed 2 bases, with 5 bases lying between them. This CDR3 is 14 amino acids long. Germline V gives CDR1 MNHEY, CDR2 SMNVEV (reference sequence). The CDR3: CASSLGAGANVLTF. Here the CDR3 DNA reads TGTGCCAGCAGTTTGGGGGCTGGGGCCAACGTCCTGACTTTC.

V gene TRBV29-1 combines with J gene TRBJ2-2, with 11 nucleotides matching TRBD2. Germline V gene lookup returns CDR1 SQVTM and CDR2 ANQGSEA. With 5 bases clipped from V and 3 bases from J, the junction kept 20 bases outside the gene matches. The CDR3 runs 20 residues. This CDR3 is CSVPGGDRGLADLDTGELFF. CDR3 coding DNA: TGCAGCGTTCCTGGGGGTGACAGGGGACTAGCGGATTTAGACACCGGGGAGCTGTTTTTT.

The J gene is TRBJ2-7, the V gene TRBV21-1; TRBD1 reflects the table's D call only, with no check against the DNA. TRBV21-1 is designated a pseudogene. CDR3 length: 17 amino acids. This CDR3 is CASSKEGQRVKGYEQYF. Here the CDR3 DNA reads TGTGCCAGCAGCAAGGAGGGACAGCGGGTGAAGGGGTACGAGCAGTACTTC.

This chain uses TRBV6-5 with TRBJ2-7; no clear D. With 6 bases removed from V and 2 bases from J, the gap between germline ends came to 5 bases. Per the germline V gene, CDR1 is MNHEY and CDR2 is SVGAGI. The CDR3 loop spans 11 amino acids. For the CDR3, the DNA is TGTGCCAGCAGGGTAGCCTACGAGCAGTACTTC. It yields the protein CASRVAYEQYF.